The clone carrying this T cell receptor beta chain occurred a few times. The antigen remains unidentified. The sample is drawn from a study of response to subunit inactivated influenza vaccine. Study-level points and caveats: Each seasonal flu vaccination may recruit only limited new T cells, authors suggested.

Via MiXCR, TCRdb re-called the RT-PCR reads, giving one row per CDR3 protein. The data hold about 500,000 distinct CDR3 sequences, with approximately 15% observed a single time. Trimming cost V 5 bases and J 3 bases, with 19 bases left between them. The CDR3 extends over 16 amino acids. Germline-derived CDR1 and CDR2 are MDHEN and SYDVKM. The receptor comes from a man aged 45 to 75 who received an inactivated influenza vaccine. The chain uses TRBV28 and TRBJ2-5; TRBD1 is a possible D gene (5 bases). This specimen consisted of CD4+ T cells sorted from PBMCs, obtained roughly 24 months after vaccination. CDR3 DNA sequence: TGTGCCAGCAGTACCGACAGAGCAGGAAAAAAAGAGACCCAGTACTTC. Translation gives CASSTDRAGKKETQYF. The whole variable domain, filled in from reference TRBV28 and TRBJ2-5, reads DVKVTQSSRYLVKRTGEKVFLECVQDMDHENMFWYRQDPGLGLRLIYFSYDVKMKEKGDIPEGYSVSREKKERFSLILESASTNQTSMYLCASSTDRAGKKETQYFGPGTRLLVL.